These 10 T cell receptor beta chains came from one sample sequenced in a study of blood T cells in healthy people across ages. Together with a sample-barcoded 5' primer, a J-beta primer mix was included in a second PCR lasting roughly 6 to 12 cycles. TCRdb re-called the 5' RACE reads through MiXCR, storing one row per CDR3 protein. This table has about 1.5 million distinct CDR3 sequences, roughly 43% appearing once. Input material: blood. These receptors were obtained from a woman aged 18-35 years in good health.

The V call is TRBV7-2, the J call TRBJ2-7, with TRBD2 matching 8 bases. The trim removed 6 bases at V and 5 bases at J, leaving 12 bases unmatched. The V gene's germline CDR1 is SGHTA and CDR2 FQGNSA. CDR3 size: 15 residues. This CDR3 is CASRVTSGEWHEQYF. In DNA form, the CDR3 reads TGTGCCAGCAGAGTTACTAGCGGCGAATGGCACGAGCAGTACTTC.

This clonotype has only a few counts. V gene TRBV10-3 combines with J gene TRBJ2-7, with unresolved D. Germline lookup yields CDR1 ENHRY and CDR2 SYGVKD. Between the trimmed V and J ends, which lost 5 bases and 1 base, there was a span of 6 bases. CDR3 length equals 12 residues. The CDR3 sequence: CAISSVSYEQYF. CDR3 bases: TGTGCCATCAGTTCAGTTTCCTACGAGCAGTACTTC.

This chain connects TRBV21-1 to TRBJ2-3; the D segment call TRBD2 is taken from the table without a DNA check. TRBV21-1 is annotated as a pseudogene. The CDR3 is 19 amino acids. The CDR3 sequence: CASRTKEFVGQRPADTQYF. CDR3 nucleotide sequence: TGTGCCAGCAGAACCAAAGAATTTGTGGGACAGCGGCCCGCAGATACGCAGTATTTT.

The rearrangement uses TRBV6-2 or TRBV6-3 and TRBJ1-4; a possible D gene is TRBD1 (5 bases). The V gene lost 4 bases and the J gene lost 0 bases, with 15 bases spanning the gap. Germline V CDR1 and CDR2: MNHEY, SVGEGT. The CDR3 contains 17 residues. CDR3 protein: CASSFRTTGPTNEKLFF. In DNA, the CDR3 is TGTGCCAGCAGTTTCAGGACAACCGGTCCAACTAATGAAAAACTGTTTTTT.

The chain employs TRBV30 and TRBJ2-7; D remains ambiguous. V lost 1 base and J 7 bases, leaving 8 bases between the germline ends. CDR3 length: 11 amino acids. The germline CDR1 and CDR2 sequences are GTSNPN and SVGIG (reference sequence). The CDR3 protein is CAWSGAREQYF. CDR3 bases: TGTGCCTGGAGTGGGGCAAGAGAGCAGTACTTC.

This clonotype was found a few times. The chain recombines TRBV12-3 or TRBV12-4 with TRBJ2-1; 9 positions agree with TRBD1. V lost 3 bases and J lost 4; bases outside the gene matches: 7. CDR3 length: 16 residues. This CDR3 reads CASSFDLGQGYNEQFF. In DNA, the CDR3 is TGTGCCAGCAGTTTCGACTTGGGACAGGGTTACAATGAGCAGTTCTTC.

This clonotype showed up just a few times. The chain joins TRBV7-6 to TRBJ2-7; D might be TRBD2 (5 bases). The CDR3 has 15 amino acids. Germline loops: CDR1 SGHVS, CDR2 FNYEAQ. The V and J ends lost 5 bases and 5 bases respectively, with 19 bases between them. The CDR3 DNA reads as TGTGCCAGCAGCCCCTGGCTAGCAGTTAAGAACGAGCAGTACTTC. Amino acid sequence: CASSPWLAVKNEQYF. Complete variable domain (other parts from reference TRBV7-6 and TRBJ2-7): GAGVSQSPRYKVTKRGQDVALRCDPISGHVSLYWYRQALGQGPEFLTYFNYEAQQDKSGLPNDRFSAERPEGSISTLTIQRTEQRDSAMYRCASSPWLAVKNEQYFGPGTRLTVT.

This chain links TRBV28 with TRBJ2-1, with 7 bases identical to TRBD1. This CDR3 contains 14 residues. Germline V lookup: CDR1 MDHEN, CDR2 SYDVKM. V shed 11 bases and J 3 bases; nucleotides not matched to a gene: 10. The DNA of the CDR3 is TGTGCCGGCACCACCGGGACAGACTACAATGAGCAGTTCTTC. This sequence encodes CAGTTGTDYNEQFF. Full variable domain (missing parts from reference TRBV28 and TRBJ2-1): DVKVTQSSRYLVKRTGEKVFLECVQDMDHENMFWYRQDPGLGLRLIYFSYDVKMKEKGDIPEGYSVSREKKERFSLILESASTNQTSMYLCAGTTGTDYNEQFFGPGTRLTVL.

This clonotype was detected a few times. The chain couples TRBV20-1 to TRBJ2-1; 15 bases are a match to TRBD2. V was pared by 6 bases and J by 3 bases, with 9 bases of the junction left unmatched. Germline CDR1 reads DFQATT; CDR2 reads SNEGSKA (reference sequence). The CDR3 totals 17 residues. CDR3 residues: CSADGLAGGLFYNEQFF. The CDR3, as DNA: TGCAGTGCCGACGGACTAGCGGGAGGGTTGTTCTACAATGAGCAGTTCTTC.

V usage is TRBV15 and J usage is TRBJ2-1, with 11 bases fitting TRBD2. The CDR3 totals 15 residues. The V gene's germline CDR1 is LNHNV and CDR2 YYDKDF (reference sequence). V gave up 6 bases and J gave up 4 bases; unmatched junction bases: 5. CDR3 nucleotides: TGTGCCACCAGTTCAGGGACTAGCGGTTACAATGAGCAGTTCTTC. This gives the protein CATSSGTSGYNEQFF.